The present T cell receptor beta chain was sequenced within a study of response to subunit inactivated influenza vaccine. The CDR3 length is 15 residues. V shed 5 bases, J shed 4 bases, and the junction held 8 bases outside the gene matches. Germline CDR1 is SGHAT and CDR2 is FQNNGV. TCRdb used MiXCR to reprocess the RT-PCR reads, holding one entry per CDR3 protein. This table holds 650,000 to 800,000 distinct CDR3 sequences, about 18% found once. In this sample, this clonotype turned up a few times. No antigen is known for it. Findings and limits, study-wide: Researchers suggested that each seasonal influenza vaccination recruits few new T cells.

This receptor was identified in a middle-aged man who received an inactivated influenza vaccine. Specimen: PBMCs from blood, collected 5 days after vaccination. The rearrangement joins TRBV11-2 to TRBJ2-7; 10 nucleotides line up with TRBD1. This CDR3 reads CASSISTGGFYEQYF. In DNA, the CDR3 is TGTGCCAGCAGCATCTCGACAGGGGGCTTTTACGAGCAGTACTTC.